Detailed here is one T cell receptor (beta chain). Its antigen is unidentified. The sample belongs to a study of shared clonotypes between healthy human individuals. Study-wide background: The cohort had a couple of women and three men, ages 18 to 49. Study results and caveats: Rarefaction showed that sequencing of sorted subsets was incomplete (despite large depth). Generation of non-shared clonotypes was less probable than generation of clonotypes shared by all four donors. Depth of sequencing was expected to influence donor clonotype sharing.

The V gene's germline CDR1 is WNHNN and CDR2 SYGVQD (reference sequence). Trimming removed 0 bases from V and 0 bases from J, with 10 bases in between. The CDR3 spans 16 residues. Some clones are missing from TCRdb's copy, which holds only in-frame ones; the method was immunoSEQ multiplex PCR. The sample lists approximately 1.5 million clones; nearly 99% were seen once. The genes are TRBV10-1 and TRBJ2-3; weak D call: TRBD1 (5 bases). Sequenced input: naive CD4+ T cells sorted from blood. Noted subset: CD45RA+ positively selected. The sequence was obtained from a man aged 25-45 years in good health. The CDR3 reads CASSESGHLSTDTQYF. CDR3 in DNA: TGCGCCAGCAGTGAGTCTGGACACCTTAGCACAGATACGCAGTATTTT.